These 19 T cell receptor beta chains were sequenced from one sample in a study of T-cell memory formation after mild COVID-19. MiXCR, run by TCRdb on the 5' RACE reads, gives a single entry per CDR3 protein. The sample gives more than 80,000 distinct CDR3 sequences, roughly 12% of which show up once; around 27% is in the top ten. The sample consisted of PBMCs or a T cell subset sorted from them (not recorded which). The receptors come from an adult woman who had mild COVID-19 (a few samples of this study predate the infection). Cell type and time point are not known.

The CDR3: CASSSGLTYNEQFF. For the CDR3, the DNA is TGTGCCAGCAGTTCGGGACTTACCTACAATGAGCAGTTCTTC. J is TRBJ2-1 and V is TRBV6-2 or TRBV6-3, with a weak D call TRBD2 (6 bases). Germline V gene lookup returns CDR1 MNHEY and CDR2 SVGEGT. V dropped 4 bases and J dropped 2 bases, with 9 bases sitting between them. The CDR3 is made up of 14 amino acids.

The gene calls are TRBV4-2 and TRBJ2-1; 9 bases line up with TRBD2. J was trimmed by 5 bases and V by 4 bases; bases with no gene match: 6. The CDR3 is 15 amino acids. CDR1 is LGHNA, CDR2 YNFKEQ, per germline. CDR3 region: CASSPPTSGHNEQFF. The DNA of the CDR3 is TGTGCCAGCAGCCCACCGACTAGCGGACACAATGAGCAGTTCTTC.

The chain is built from TRBV29-1 and TRBJ2-5; D may be TRBD2 (5 bases). CDR1 is SQVTM, CDR2 ANQGSEA, per germline. Trimming removed 6 bases at V and 2 bases at J, with 16 bases between. The CDR3 is 14 amino acids. The CDR3 region has the DNA TGCAGCGTCGGGGAAGGTCTTAGGCAAGAGACCCAGTACTTC. Translating gives CSVGEGLRQETQYF.

This clonotype occurred a few times. J is TRBJ2-1 and V is TRBV29-1; the match to TRBD1 covers 9 bases. The CDR3 is made up of 14 amino acids. In germline, CDR1 is SQVTM, CDR2 ANQGSEA. Trimming removed 7 bases from V and 2 bases from J; junction bases left unmatched: 6. CDR3 protein: CSGGTGSTYNEQFF. As DNA, the CDR3 is TGCAGCGGGGGGACAGGGAGTACCTACAATGAGCAGTTCTTC.

This clonotype was seen a few times. One end of the junction varies from germline; a read error may be responsible. V and J are TRBV7-7 and TRBJ2-1; 10 positions agree with TRBD2. From germline, CDR1 is SSHAT and CDR2 FNYEAQ (reference sequence). This CDR3 has 16 residues. The chain's CDR3 is CASSLEEREGVYEQFF. The DNA of the CDR3 is TGTGCTAGCAGCTTAGAAGAGCGGGAGGGCGTCTATGAGCAGTTCTTC.

The CDR3 here is CASSAQGNTEAFF. In DNA form, the CDR3 reads TGTGCCAGCAGTGCCCAGGGGAACACTGAAGCTTTCTTT. This rearrangement joins TRBV6-1 to TRBJ1-1; TRBD1 might be the D (5 bases). The CDR3 consists of 13 residues. Trimming removed 4 bases at V and 1 base at J, with 7 bases between. Germline V lookup: CDR1 MNHNS, CDR2 SASEGT.

This clonotype was counted between two and nine times. The rearrangement joins TRBV20-1 to TRBJ2-5, with a possible D match to TRBD2 (5 bases). Germline loops: CDR1 DFQATT, CDR2 SNEGSKA (reference sequence). The length of the CDR3 is 18 residues. Deletions cut 0 bases from V and 2 bases from J, with 22 bases between. In DNA form, the CDR3 reads TGCAGTGCTAGAGATCCGGGCGGGTCCCTAAGGGATCAAGAGACCCAGTACTTC. It translates to CSARDPGGSLRDQETQYF.

This chain uses TRBV28 with TRBJ2-6, with 8 positions matching TRBD2. There are 18 residues in the CDR3. Germline V gene sequence: CDR1 MDHEN, CDR2 SYDVKM. With V trimmed by 4 bases and J by 1 base, 9 bases remained unmatched. The CDR3 nucleotides read TGTGCCAGCAGTTCGTTACTAGCGGATAGTTCTGGGGCCAACGTCCTGACTTTC. The encoded protein is CASSSLLADSSGANVLTF.

The CDR3 reads CASSPVGLAGAEQFF. As DNA, the CDR3 is TGTGCCAGCAGTCCCGTGGGGCTAGCGGGAGCTGAGCAGTTCTTC. The rearrangement joins TRBV12-3 or TRBV12-4 to TRBJ2-1; 10 bases agree with TRBD2. Trimming removed 5 bases from V and 9 bases from J; junction bases left unmatched: 10. The CDR3 covers 15 residues.

This clonotype was seen at least ten times. V is TRBV7-9 and J is TRBJ2-7; 8 nucleotides match TRBD1. Trimming took 0 bases from V and 4 from J; bases not matched to a gene: 2. Germline V gene lookup returns CDR1 SEHNR and CDR2 FQNEAQ (reference sequence). This CDR3 has 14 amino acids. The CDR3 DNA reads TGTGCCAGCAGCTTAGCGGACAGGGAGTACGAGCAGTACTTC. It yields the protein CASSLADREYEQYF. Full variable domain (missing parts from reference TRBV7-9 and TRBJ2-7): DTGVSQNPRHKITKRGQNVTFRCDPISEHNRLYWYRQTLGQGPEFLTYFQNEAQLEKSRLLSDRFSAERPKGSFSTLEIQRTEQGDSAMYLCASSLADREYEQYFGPGTRLTVT.

In this sample, this clonotype turned up many times. This chain connects TRBV7-9 to TRBJ2-1, with D uncertain. CDR3 length: 13 amino acids. V was cut by 5 bases and J by 10 bases, with 15 bases left in between. Germline V gene sequence: CDR1 SEHNR, CDR2 FQNEAQ (reference sequence). The CDR3 here is CASSPRTRTEQFF. Here the CDR3 DNA reads TGTGCCAGCAGCCCTCGGACCCGCACGGAGCAGTTCTTC.

In its sample, this clonotype was seen many times. This rearrangement joins TRBV27 to TRBJ2-1; 7 bases are shared with TRBD2. This CDR3 is built from 16 residues. The ends lost 5 bases at V and 1 base at J; junction bases unmatched: 8. Germline loops: CDR1 MNHEY, CDR2 SMNVEV (reference sequence). The CDR3 DNA is TGTGCCAGCAGTCCAACCACTAGCGTGTCCTACAATGAGCAGTTCTTC. It encodes CASSPTTSVSYNEQFF.

V usage is TRBV5-1 and J usage is TRBJ1-5, with 9 bases that match TRBD1. V was pared by 0 bases and J by 4 bases, with 2 bases of the junction left unmatched. Germline lookup yields CDR1 SGHRS and CDR2 YFSETQ. CDR3 length: 15 residues. The CDR3 protein is CASSLGTGVNQPQHF. CDR3 sequence (DNA): TGCGCCAGCAGCTTGGGGACAGGGGTAAATCAGCCCCAGCATTTT. Complete variable domain (other parts from reference TRBV5-1 and TRBJ1-5): KAGVTQTPRYLIKTRGQQVTLSCSPISGHRSVSWYQQTPGQGLQFLFEYFSETQRNKGNFPGRFSGRQFSNSRSEMNVSTLELGDSALYLCASSLGTGVNQPQHFGDGTRLSIL.

V gene TRBV5-1 combines with J gene TRBJ1-5; 8 positions match TRBD1. Germline CDR1 is SGHRS and CDR2 is YFSETQ. The CDR3 spans 15 residues. The ends lost 3 bases at V and 3 bases at J; junction bases unmatched: 5. The CDR3 sequence: CASSSGQGHNQPQHF. The CDR3 DNA is TGCGCCAGCAGCTCCGGACAGGGCCACAATCAGCCCCAGCATTTT.

This chain links TRBV15 with TRBJ2-7; 7 bases line up with TRBD2. V trimming: 0 bases; J trimming: 0 bases; junction bases outside the gene matches: 14. The CDR3 runs to 19 residues. Germline V lookup: CDR1 LNHNV, CDR2 YYDKDF (reference sequence). In DNA, the CDR3 is TGTGCCACCAGCAGAGATCTGGTCTGGCTAGCGGAGAGCTCCTACGAGCAGTACTTC. This codes for CATSRDLVWLAESSYEQYF.

The chain carries TRBV29-1 and TRBJ2-7; D is unclear. CDR1 SQVTM and CDR2 ANQGSEA come from the germline V gene. This CDR3 has 16 amino acids. V was cut by 1 base and J by 2 bases, with 18 bases left in between. CDR3 residues: CSVEAGVTAEAYEQYF. The CDR3, as DNA: TGCAGCGTTGAAGCTGGAGTTACCGCCGAAGCCTACGAGCAGTACTTC.

The chain is built from TRBV11-2 and TRBJ2-3, with 9 bases matching TRBD1. From germline, CDR1 is SGHAT and CDR2 FQNNGV. V dropped 5 bases and J dropped 7; count of bases not matched to a gene: 7. The CDR3 consists of 14 residues. The CDR3 reads CASSIGTGLHTQYF. Here the CDR3 DNA reads TGTGCCAGCAGCATCGGGACAGGGTTGCATACGCAGTATTTT.

In its sample, this clonotype was seen a few times. The rearrangement joins TRBV10-3 to TRBJ2-1, with a weak D call TRBD1 (5 bases). Germline CDR1 reads ENHRY; CDR2 reads SYGVKD. The CDR3 runs to 16 residues. With 0 bases removed from V and 1 base from J, the gap between germline ends came to 10 bases. This CDR3 is CAISESLTDSYNEQFF. Here the CDR3 DNA reads TGTGCCATCAGTGAGTCGTTGACAGATTCCTACAATGAGCAGTTCTTC.

This clonotype was picked up many times. The chain employs TRBV5-1 and TRBJ2-7, with 8 bases aligning to TRBD1. There are 13 residues in the CDR3. Germline V gene lookup returns CDR1 SGHRS and CDR2 YFSETQ. The trim removed 4 bases at V and 6 bases at J, leaving 6 bases unmatched. The CDR3 sequence: CASSTRTGREQYF. Here the CDR3 DNA reads TGCGCCAGCAGCACCAGGACAGGGCGCGAGCAGTACTTC. Drawing the rest from reference TRBV5-1 and TRBJ2-7, the complete variable domain is KAGVTQTPRYLIKTRGQQVTLSCSPISGHRSVSWYQQTPGQGLQFLFEYFSETQRNKGNFPGRFSGRQFSNSRSEMNVSTLELGDSALYLCASSTRTGREQYFGPGTRLTVT.